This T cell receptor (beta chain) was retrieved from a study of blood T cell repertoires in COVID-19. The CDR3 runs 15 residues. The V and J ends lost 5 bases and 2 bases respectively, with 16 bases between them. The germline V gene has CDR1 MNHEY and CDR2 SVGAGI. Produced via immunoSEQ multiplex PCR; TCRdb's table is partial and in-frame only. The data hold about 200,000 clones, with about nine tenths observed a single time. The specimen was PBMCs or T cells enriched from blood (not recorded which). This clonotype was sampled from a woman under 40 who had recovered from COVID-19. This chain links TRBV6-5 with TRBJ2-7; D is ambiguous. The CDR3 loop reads CASSRTGETAYEQYF. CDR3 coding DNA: TGTGCCAGCAGTCGAACCGGAGAGACGGCCTACGAGCAGTACTTC.